The 27 T cell receptor beta chains below all came from one sample that was sequenced in a study of radiation and T cells in renal cell carcinoma. Specified time point: baseline pretreatment blood. Documented treatment: 15 Gy SBRT to primary tumor, nephrectomy 4 weeks later. Sequenced by immunoSEQ multiplex PCR; TCRdb stores in-frame clones only, minus some. Of 120,000 to 150,000 clones detected, about 88% appear once; the ten largest clones hold roughly 4%. The sequencing used blood, collected from a patient whose treatment included radiotherapy and nephrectomy. Every receptor here comes from a woman between 65 and 79 years old with renal cell carcinoma.

The chain uses TRBV7-9 and TRBJ1-1; no firm D call. The CDR3 loop spans 13 amino acids. Germline V gene sequence: CDR1 SEHNR, CDR2 FQNEAQ (reference sequence). Trimming cost V 7 bases and J 8 bases, with 17 bases left between them. The CDR3 sequence is CASIAETPTEAFF. The CDR3 bases are TGTGCCAGCATTGCAGAGACCCCGACAGAAGCTTTCTTT.

DNA of the CDR3: TGTGCCAGCAGCGTAGCCGGGGGCTCTACCTACCAAGAGACCCAGTACTTC. Translating it yields CASSVAGGSTYQETQYF. J is TRBJ2-5 and V is TRBV9, with D possibly called TRBD1 or TRBD2 (6 bases each). Germline loops: CDR1 SGDLS, CDR2 YYNGEE. Trimming removed 0 bases at V and 0 bases at J, with 15 bases between. The length of the CDR3 is 17 residues.

V is TRBV5-5 and J is TRBJ2-5; D remains unclear. V was shortened by 0 bases and J by 5 bases, with 11 bases between the two germline ends. The CDR3 sequence is 14 residues long. Germline CDR1 SGHKS, CDR2 YYEKEE (reference sequence). CDR3 residues: CASSLGTVKETQYF. The CDR3 nucleotides read TGTGCCAGCAGCTTGGGGACGGTCAAGGAGACCCAGTACTTC.

The chain couples TRBV2 to TRBJ2-6, with D tentatively TRBD1 (6 bases). Trimming shortened V by 6 bases and J by 0 bases, and 9 bases separated the two germline ends. The CDR3 is 15 residues long. Per germline, CDR1 SNHLY and CDR2 FYNNEI. DNA of the CDR3: TGTGCCAGCAGGGGGGCCTCCTCTGGGGCCAACGTCCTGACTTTC. It translates to CASRGASSGANVLTF.

V and J are TRBV27 and TRBJ1-1, with no clear D. From germline, CDR1 is MNHEY and CDR2 SMNVEV (reference sequence). The CDR3 spans 16 residues. The V and J ends lost 5 bases and 1 base respectively, with 17 bases between them. The CDR3 sequence is CASSRYAKGENTEAFF. DNA of the CDR3: TGTGCCAGCAGTCGCTATGCTAAGGGAGAGAACACTGAAGCTTTCTTT.

This rearrangement joins TRBV7-8 to TRBJ2-2; D unclear. The CDR3 spans 13 residues. The V gene's germline CDR1 is SGHVS and CDR2 FQNEAQ. Between the trimmed V and J ends, which lost 1 base and 6 bases, there was a span of 6 bases. For the CDR3, the DNA is TGTGCCAGCAGCTTAGGGATGGCCGGGGAGCTGTTTTTT. This encodes CASSLGMAGELFF.

This chain joins TRBV7-8 and TRBJ2-1; D is uncertain. V lost 4 bases to trimming and J lost 9 bases, with 10 bases between them. Germline CDR1 and CDR2: SGHVS and FQNEAQ. The CDR3 is made up of 12 amino acids. The CDR3 sequence: CASSSPLSEQFF. DNA of the CDR3: TGTGCCAGCAGCTCCCCCCTGTCTGAGCAGTTCTTC.

V usage is TRBV5-4 and J usage is TRBJ2-3; TRBD2 aligns across 9 bases. The J segment lost 2 bases and the V segment lost 0 bases, leaving 4 bases of the junction unmatched. The germline CDR1 and CDR2 sequences are SGHNT and YYREEE (reference sequence). CDR3 length equals 16 residues. CDR3 protein: CASSLVGGGATDTQYF. CDR3 bases: TGTGCCAGCAGCTTGGTCGGCGGGGGGGCCACAGATACGCAGTATTTT.

This chain uses TRBV4-1 with TRBJ1-5; D gene uncertain. The ends were cut back, 1 base at V and 5 bases at J, with 6 bases in the middle. The germline CDR1 and CDR2 sequences are MGHRA and YSYEKL. The CDR3 length is 13 residues. The CDR3 nucleotides read TGCGCCAGCAGCCAAGTGCGGGATCAGCCCCAGCATTTT. The encoded protein is CASSQVRDQPQHF.

J is TRBJ1-2 and V is TRBV6-1; D perhaps matches TRBD1 (5 bases). CDR1 is MNHNS and CDR2 is SASEGT in the germline V gene. V lost 5 bases and J 3 bases, leaving 10 bases between the germline ends. The CDR3 has 13 amino acids. The CDR3 here is CASSWQGDYGYTF. For the CDR3, the DNA is TGTGCCAGCAGTTGGCAGGGAGACTATGGCTACACCTTC.

J is TRBJ2-3 and V is TRBV13; D ambiguous. V lost 6 bases and J lost 0, with 7 bases in between. In germline, CDR1 is PRHDT, CDR2 FYEKMQ (reference sequence). The CDR3 has 13 residues. This CDR3 is CASRTSSTDTQYF. Written as DNA, the CDR3 is TGTGCCAGCAGGACAAGTAGCACAGATACGCAGTATTTT.

V and J are TRBV5-1 and TRBJ2-1; TRBD2 aligns across 8 bases. Germline CDR1 is SGHRS and CDR2 is YFSETQ. Losses at the gene ends were 2 bases for V and 3 bases for J; bases not matched to a gene: 7. The CDR3 contains 16 residues. CDR3 region: CASSFMSGGSYNEQFF. In nucleotides, the CDR3 is TGCGCCAGCAGCTTCATGAGCGGGGGTAGCTACAATGAGCAGTTCTTC.

This clone was found once. V and J are TRBV6-1 and TRBJ1-3; no definite D call. Germline values: CDR1 MNHNS, CDR2 SASEGT. V was pared by 4 bases and J by 6 bases, with 16 bases between. The CDR3 covers 15 residues. CDR3 bases: TGTGCCAGCAGTGCCGTGGACGCGGCCCAAAACACCATATATTTT. Its protein product is CASSAVDAAQNTIYF.

J is TRBJ1-1 and V is TRBV7-8, with TRBD1 as a possible D gene (5 bases). The CDR3 is made up of 13 amino acids. The V end lost 7 bases, the J end lost 5 bases, and 14 bases lay between the germline ends. Germline lookup yields CDR1 SGHVS and CDR2 FQNEAQ. The CDR3 protein is CASISGGGTEAFF. DNA for the CDR3: TGTGCCAGCATTAGCGGGGGAGGGACTGAAGCTTTCTTT.

The rearrangement uses TRBV27 and TRBJ2-1, with 8 nucleotides matching TRBD2. This CDR3 is 16 amino acids long. The J segment lost 0 bases and the V segment lost 4 bases, leaving 5 bases of the junction unmatched. Germline CDR1 MNHEY, CDR2 SMNVEV (reference sequence). The CDR3 nucleotides read TGTGCCAGCAGTTCCCGAGGGACTAGCTCCTACAATGAGCAGTTCTTC. It encodes CASSSRGTSSYNEQFF.

DNA of the CDR3: TGTGCCTGGAGTGTTGGGGGTCCCGCTGAAGCTTTCTTT. This translates into CAWSVGGPAEAFF. The J gene is TRBJ1-1, the V gene TRBV30; D possibly corresponds to TRBD1 (5 bases). V lost 0 bases, J lost 6 bases, and 11 bases lay in between. Germline V gene sequence: CDR1 GTSNPN, CDR2 SVGIG (reference sequence). The CDR3 covers 13 residues.

CDR3 residues: CASIAGTEETQYF. The CDR3 DNA is TGTGCCAGCATCGCCGGGACAGAAGAGACCCAGTACTTC. The chain has TRBV6-1 and TRBJ2-5; TRBD1 matches 7 bases. The V segment lost 7 bases and the J segment 3 bases; nucleotides outside the gene matches: 5. Germline lookup yields CDR1 MNHNS and CDR2 SASEGT. The CDR3 runs 13 residues.

V and J are TRBV11-3 and TRBJ2-3; D not certain. Germline CDR1 reads SGHNT; CDR2 reads YENEEA. The V end was cut by 5 bases, the J end by 2 bases, with 14 bases between. The CDR3 loop spans 15 amino acids. The CDR3 nucleotides read TGTGCCAGCAGCCCCTGGACCCAGAACACAGATACGCAGTATTTT. Amino acids: CASSPWTQNTDTQYF.

V is TRBV5-8 and J is TRBJ1-2; 9 bases are a match to TRBD1. The germline CDR1 and CDR2 sequences are SGHTS and YDEGEE. The CDR3 length is 14 residues. After removal of 2 bases from V and 8 bases from J, the junction contained 7 bases not matched to a gene. The CDR3 sequence is CASSLSGTGWGYTF. The CDR3 nucleotides read TGTGCCAGCAGCTTATCCGGGACAGGGTGGGGCTACACCTTC.

The V and J genes are TRBV19 and TRBJ1-1; perhaps TRBD1 as D (6 bases). The CDR3 consists of 13 residues. The ends were cut back, 7 bases at V and 5 bases at J, with 14 bases in the middle. Germline V CDR1 and CDR2: LNHDA, SQIVND (reference sequence). CDR3 amino acids: CASTARGRTEAFF. CDR3 in DNA: TGTGCCAGTACCGCCAGGGGCAGGACTGAAGCTTTCTTT. Filled out from reference TRBV19 and TRBJ1-1, the complete variable domain reads DGGITQSPKYLFRKEGQNVTLSCEQNLNHDAMYWYRQDPGQGLRLIYYSQIVNDFQKGDIAEGYSVSREKKESFPLTVTSAQKNPTAFYLCASTARGRTEAFFGQGTRLTVV.

In its sample, this clone was seen a few times. The chain combines TRBV6-5 with TRBJ2-6; possibly TRBD1 for D (6 bases). The CDR3 runs 16 residues. Per the germline V gene, CDR1 is MNHEY and CDR2 is SVGAGI. Trimming removed 2 bases from V and 2 bases from J, with 10 bases in between. CDR3 DNA sequence: TGTGCCAGCAGTTACACCACAGGGACTGGGGCCAACGTCCTGACTTTC. This translates into CASSYTTGTGANVLTF.

The chain carries TRBV5-1 and TRBJ1-4; 7 nucleotides align to TRBD1. This CDR3 spans 15 amino acids. The germline CDR1 and CDR2 sequences are SGHRS and YFSETQ. The V segment lost 4 bases and the J segment 4 bases; nucleotides outside the gene matches: 7. The CDR3, as DNA: TGCGCCAGCAGCCTGCGGGGACAGCGTAATGAAAAACTGTTTTTT. Its translation is CASSLRGQRNEKLFF.

The chain employs TRBV18 and TRBJ1-5; no clear D gene. Germline V gives CDR1 KGHSH, CDR2 LQKENI. V dropped 5 bases and J dropped 3 bases, with 14 bases sitting between them. There are 15 residues in the CDR3. The CDR3 DNA follows: TGTGCCAGCTCAATCACAAGCGGGCTCAATCAGCCCCAGCATTTT. Translating gives CASSITSGLNQPQHF.

This chain uses TRBV9 with TRBJ1-1; tentative D call: TRBD1 (6 bases). The ends were cut back, 4 bases at V and 4 bases at J, with 14 bases in the middle. The CDR3 length is 14 residues. Germline values: CDR1 SGDLS, CDR2 YYNGEE. CDR3 amino acids: CASSFKQGSTEAFF. The CDR3 DNA sequence: TGTGCCAGCAGCTTTAAACAGGGAAGCACTGAAGCTTTCTTT.

The chain joins TRBV5-1 to TRBJ2-5; no reliable D call. Germline values: CDR1 SGHRS, CDR2 YFSETQ. CDR3 length: 11 amino acids. The V and J ends lost 0 bases and 5 bases respectively, with 2 bases between them. CDR3 nucleotides: TGCGCCAGCAGCTTGGACGAGACCCAGTACTTC. Protein sequence: CASSLDETQYF.

This clone was recorded only once. The chain combines TRBV10-2 with TRBJ1-6; TRBD1 matches 9 bases. The germline gives CDR1 WSHSY, CDR2 SAAADI. V lost 7 bases to trimming and J lost 13 bases; unmatched junction nucleotides: 8. CDR3 size: 13 residues. The CDR3 loop reads CASTGTGSIPLHF. Here the CDR3 DNA reads TGCGCCAGCACCGGGACAGGGAGTATCCCCCTCCACTTT.

V and J are TRBV27 and TRBJ2-1; 9 bases line up with TRBD2. Germline V gene sequence: CDR1 MNHEY, CDR2 SMNVEV (reference sequence). There are 16 residues in the CDR3. Trimming removed 5 bases from V and 8 bases from J; junction bases left unmatched: 13. The CDR3 DNA sequence: TGTGCCAGCAGTGCCCCCCGCGGGGGGGCCACTTATGAGCAGTTCTTC. Protein sequence: CASSAPRGGATYEQFF.